The entry below gives a single T cell receptor (beta chain) sequence along with its context. Profiled with immunoSEQ multiplex PCR; TCRdb holds only in-frame clones, not every one. The sample carries more than 150,000 clones, 75% to 90% recorded once. Germline assignment: CDR1 MNHEY and CDR2 SMNVEV (reference sequence). Trimming stripped 6 bases from V and 11 bases from J, with 19 bases between. The CDR3 is 13 residues long. The data derive from a study of blood T cell repertoires in COVID-19. Whole-study context: Spain, Italy and the United States supplied samples that represented acute and convalescent COVID-19.

The TCR comes from a woman aged 25 to 45 who had recovered from COVID-19. The rearrangement uses TRBV27 and TRBJ1-1; D unresolved. Specimen: PBMCs or T cells enriched from blood (not recorded which). The DNA for the CDR3 is TGTGCCAGCAGCCCCTATAGGGCTCGGGAGGCTTTCTTT. Protein: CASSPYRAREAFF.